This TCR beta chain emerged from a study of T cell repertoires in cytomegalovirus infection. TCRdb processed the reads anew with MiXCR; each CDR3 protein has one entry. The table shows some 800,000 distinct CDR3 sequences, with about 28% occurring only once. Germline V gene lookup returns CDR1 MNHNS and CDR2 SASEGT. This CDR3 contains 15 residues. Trimming removed 6 bases at V and 0 bases at J, with 12 bases between. Study findings and constraints: Cumulated frequencies of public TCR beta families served to identify carriers of CMV plus the relevant HLA. Clonotypes of TCR beta that were HLA-C-restricted and CMV-specific dominated the ex vivo response.

The table lists this clonotype with a few counts. Its antigen is unknown. The rearrangement joins TRBV6-1 to TRBJ2-1; D uncertain. The sequence was collected from a human donor in good health (CMV status not recorded). Some clones in this sample may be carry-over from other donors' samples. This specimen was cultured CD8+ T cells from PBMCs, taken from culture after CMV antigen stimulation. The CDR3 reads CASRAYTGSYNEQFF. In DNA, the CDR3 is TGTGCCAGCAGAGCGTACACCGGCTCCTACAATGAGCAGTTCTTC.